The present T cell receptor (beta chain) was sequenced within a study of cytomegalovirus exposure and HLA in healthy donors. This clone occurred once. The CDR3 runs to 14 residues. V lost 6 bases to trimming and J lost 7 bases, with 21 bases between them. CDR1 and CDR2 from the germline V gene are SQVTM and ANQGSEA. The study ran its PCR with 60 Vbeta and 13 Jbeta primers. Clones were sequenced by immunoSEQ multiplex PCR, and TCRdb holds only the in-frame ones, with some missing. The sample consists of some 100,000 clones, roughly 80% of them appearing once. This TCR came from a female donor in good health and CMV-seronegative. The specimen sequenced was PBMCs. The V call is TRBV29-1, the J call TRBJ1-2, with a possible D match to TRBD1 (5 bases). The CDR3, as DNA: TGCAGCGTCTGGGGCCCGGGACTCTTAGGTGGCTACACCTTC. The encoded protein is CSVWGPGLLGGYTF.